This T cell receptor beta chain was observed in a study of T-cell reconstitution after alpha-beta-depleted transplantation in children (dated by TCRdb to the mid-2010s). Regarding the complete study: Using TCR repertoire profiling, the study quantitatively followed how T-cell immune reconstitution unfolded in children after TCRalphabeta/CD19-depleted allogeneic hematopoietic cell transplantation.

What the treatment or condition label conveys for this sample: allogeneic hematopoietic cell transplantation with graft depleted of TCRalphabeta T cells and CD19 B cells. Transplant recipients were children who received TCRalphabeta/CD19-depleted allogeneic hematopoietic cell grafts. Based on the germline V gene, the CDR1 and CDR2 sequences are MGHRA and YSYEKL. The CDR3 covers 18 residues, taking in both the cysteine and the phenylalanine. The only DNA kept is the CDR3, 54 bases in frame from the first base. Here V drops 1 base and J drops 5 bases, and the junction holds 13 bases not matched to any gene. Findings and caveats that apply to the study as a whole: In some patients, the high TCRbeta diversity seen at day 60 was put down to recipient T cells and intrathymic progenitors that had survived conditioning. Over the following months the frequencies of hyperexpanded clones went down, and after one year T-cell counts and TCRbeta diversity were mostly credited to newly produced T cells. The apparently early alphabetaT-cell count recovery about two months after transplant was reportedly dependent on only several hundred rapidly expanded clones derived from non-depleted graft cells.

This clonotype has a handful of counts. No antigen is known for it. No base qualities exist here, and no much larger clone lies one base off it. The library was prepared using PCR. The reads were generated on an Illumina HiSeq 2500. TCR libraries were prepared with molecular barcoding, using unique molecular identifiers to normalize TCRbeta repertoire quantification. In TCRdb, the public reads were trimmed at Q25 with fastp and aligned with MiXCR, with productive beta chains retained. Identical CDR3 protein sequences are pooled into one entry, listed with their most common genes and DNA. The sample includes some 460,000 distinct CDR3 sequences, with 15% to 20% observed a single time. The ten largest clones represent approximately 28% of the sample.

In this chain, TRBV4-1 is recombined with TRBJ2-1, with 8 bases matching TRBD2. The sequenced sample was PBMCs, mostly from graft donor cells, obtained 360 days after TCRalphabeta/CD19-depleted stem cell transplant. This TCR came from a boy under three years old who had a stem cell transplant for Wiskott-Aldrich syndrome, so the T cells may come from the graft donor. The nucleotide sequence reads TGCGCCAGCAGCCAAGCCCCGACCTTGGGACTAGGAGACAATGAGCAGTTCTTC. This codes for CASSQAPTLGLGDNEQFF.